This T cell receptor (beta chain) was sequenced in a study of shared clonotypes between healthy human individuals. In the study overall: Three men and two women, aged 18 to 49, were donors. Study-level results: Expectations were that clonotype sharing among donors would be affected by sequencing depth. Since donors were few, the genetic and exposure-history diversity represented was limited.

The naive CD8 population came from CD45RO-negative cells selected for CCR7, without terminally differentiated effector memory CD45RA+ cells. For this clone: Antigen specificity is unknown.

Some clones are missing from TCRdb's copy, which holds only in-frame ones; the method was immunoSEQ multiplex PCR. The repertoire includes about 2.1 million clones, 85% to 95% of them detected once, and around 1.7% sits in the top ten. CDR3 length equals 14 residues. Trimming at V came to 5 bases and at J to 7 bases, leaving 7 bases not matched to a gene. In germline, CDR1 is SNHLY, CDR2 FYNNEI. This TCR derives from a man younger than 35 in good health. Some clones in this sample may be carry-over from other donors' samples. The material sequenced was naive CD8+ T cells from PBMCs. The J gene is TRBJ2-1, the V gene TRBV2, with TRBD2 matching over 8 bases. The CDR3 DNA is TGTGCCAGCAGTTTCGGACTAGCAGTAAATGAGCAGTTCTTC. Protein sequence: CASSFGLAVNEQFF. The full variable domain, rest sourced from reference TRBV2 and TRBJ2-1, is EPEVTQTPSHQVTQMGQEVILRCVPISNHLYFYWYRQILGQKVEFLVSFYNNEISEKSEIFDDQFSVERPDGSNFTLKIRSTKLEDSAMYFCASSFGLAVNEQFFGPGTRLTVL.